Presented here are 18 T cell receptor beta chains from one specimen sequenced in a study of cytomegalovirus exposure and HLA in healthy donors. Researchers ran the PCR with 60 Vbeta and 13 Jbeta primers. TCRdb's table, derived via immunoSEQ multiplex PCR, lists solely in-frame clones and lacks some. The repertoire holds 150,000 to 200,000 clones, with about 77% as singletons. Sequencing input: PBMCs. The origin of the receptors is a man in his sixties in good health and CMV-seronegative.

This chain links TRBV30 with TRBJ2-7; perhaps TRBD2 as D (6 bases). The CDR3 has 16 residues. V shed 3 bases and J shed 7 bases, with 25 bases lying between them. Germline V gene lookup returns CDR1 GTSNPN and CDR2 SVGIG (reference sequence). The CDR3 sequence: CAWRPRLGRSRGEQYF. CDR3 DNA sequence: TGTGCCTGGAGGCCCCGATTGGGGAGGTCGCGGGGTGAGCAGTACTTC.

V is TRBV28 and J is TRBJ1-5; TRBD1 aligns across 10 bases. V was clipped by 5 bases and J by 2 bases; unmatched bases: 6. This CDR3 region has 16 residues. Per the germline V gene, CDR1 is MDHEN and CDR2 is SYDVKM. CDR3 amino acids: CASSPGTGEGNQPQHF. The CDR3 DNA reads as TGTGCCAGCAGTCCTGGGACAGGGGAAGGCAATCAGCCCCAGCATTTT. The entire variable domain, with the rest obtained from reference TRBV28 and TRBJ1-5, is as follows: DVKVTQSSRYLVKRTGEKVFLECVQDMDHENMFWYRQDPGLGLRLIYFSYDVKMKEKGDIPEGYSVSREKKERFSLILESASTNQTSMYLCASSPGTGEGNQPQHFGDGTRLSIL.

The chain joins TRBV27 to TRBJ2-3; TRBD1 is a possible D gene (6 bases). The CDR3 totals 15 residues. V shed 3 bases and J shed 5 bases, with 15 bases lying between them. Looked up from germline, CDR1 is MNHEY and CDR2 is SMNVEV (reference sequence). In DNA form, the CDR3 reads TGTGCCAGCAGTTTCCGCCGACAGGTCGGAGATACGCAGTATTTT. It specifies CASSFRRQVGDTQYF.

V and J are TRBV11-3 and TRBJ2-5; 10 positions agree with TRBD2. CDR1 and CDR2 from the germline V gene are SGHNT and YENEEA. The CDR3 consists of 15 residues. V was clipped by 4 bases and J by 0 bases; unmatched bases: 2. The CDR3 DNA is TGTGCCAGCAGCTCAGGACTAGCGGACCAAGAGACCCAGTACTTC. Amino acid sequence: CASSSGLADQETQYF.

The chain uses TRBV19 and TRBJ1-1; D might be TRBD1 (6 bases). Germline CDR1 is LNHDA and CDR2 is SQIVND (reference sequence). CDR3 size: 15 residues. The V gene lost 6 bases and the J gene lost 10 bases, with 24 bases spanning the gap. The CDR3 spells CASSGLNGQFGPAFF. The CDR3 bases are TGTGCCAGTAGCGGGCTAAATGGACAGTTCGGACCAGCTTTCTTT.

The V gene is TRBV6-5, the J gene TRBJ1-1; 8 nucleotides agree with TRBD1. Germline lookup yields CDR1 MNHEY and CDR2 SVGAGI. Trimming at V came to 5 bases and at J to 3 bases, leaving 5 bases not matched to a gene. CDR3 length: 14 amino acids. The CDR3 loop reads CASSPGGGYTEAFF. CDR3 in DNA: TGTGCCAGCAGTCCAGGGGGCGGATACACTGAAGCTTTCTTT.

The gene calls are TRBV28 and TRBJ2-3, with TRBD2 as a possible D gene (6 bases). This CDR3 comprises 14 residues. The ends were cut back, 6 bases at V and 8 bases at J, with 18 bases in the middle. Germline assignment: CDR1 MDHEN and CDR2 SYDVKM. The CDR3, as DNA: TGTGCCAGCAGCCTGGACTACCCCGCCGGTACGCAGTATTTT. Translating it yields CASSLDYPAGTQYF.

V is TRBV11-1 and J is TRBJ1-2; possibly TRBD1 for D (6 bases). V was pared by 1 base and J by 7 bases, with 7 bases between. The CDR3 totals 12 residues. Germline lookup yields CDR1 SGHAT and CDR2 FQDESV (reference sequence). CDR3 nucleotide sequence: TGTGCCAGCAGCTTAGAAGGGGGTGGCTACACCTTC. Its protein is CASSLEGGGYTF.

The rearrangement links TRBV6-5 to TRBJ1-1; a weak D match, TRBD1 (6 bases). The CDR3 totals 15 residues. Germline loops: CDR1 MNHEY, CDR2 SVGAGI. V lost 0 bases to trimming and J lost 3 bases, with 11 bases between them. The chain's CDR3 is CASSYSTGADTEAFF. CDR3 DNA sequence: TGTGCCAGCAGTTACTCGACAGGCGCGGACACTGAAGCTTTCTTT.

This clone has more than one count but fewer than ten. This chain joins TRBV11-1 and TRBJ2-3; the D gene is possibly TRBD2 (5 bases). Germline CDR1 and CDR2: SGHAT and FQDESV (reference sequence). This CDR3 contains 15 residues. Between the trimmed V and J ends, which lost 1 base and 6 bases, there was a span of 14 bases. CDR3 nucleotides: TGTGCCAGCAGCTTAGACATAGCGACGTTGGATACGCAGTATTTT. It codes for CASSLDIATLDTQYF.

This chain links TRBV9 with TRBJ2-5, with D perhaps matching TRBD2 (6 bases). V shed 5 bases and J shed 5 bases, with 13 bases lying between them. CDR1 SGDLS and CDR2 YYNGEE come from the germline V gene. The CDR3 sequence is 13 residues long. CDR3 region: CASRRGAGETQYF. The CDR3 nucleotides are TGTGCCAGCAGGCGGGGAGCAGGGGAGACCCAGTACTTC.

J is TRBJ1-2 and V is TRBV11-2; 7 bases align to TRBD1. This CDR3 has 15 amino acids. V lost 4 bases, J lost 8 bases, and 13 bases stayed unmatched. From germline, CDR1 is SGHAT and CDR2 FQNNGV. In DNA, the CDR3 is TGTGCCAGCAGCTCCGGGACAGTCGTCCGCAACGGCTACACCTTC. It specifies CASSSGTVVRNGYTF.

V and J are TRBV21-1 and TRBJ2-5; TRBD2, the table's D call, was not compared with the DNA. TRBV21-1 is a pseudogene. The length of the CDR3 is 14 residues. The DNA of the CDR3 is TGTGCCAGCAGCAAGACCGGACTCAAAGAGACCCAGTACTTC. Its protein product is CASSKTGLKETQYF.

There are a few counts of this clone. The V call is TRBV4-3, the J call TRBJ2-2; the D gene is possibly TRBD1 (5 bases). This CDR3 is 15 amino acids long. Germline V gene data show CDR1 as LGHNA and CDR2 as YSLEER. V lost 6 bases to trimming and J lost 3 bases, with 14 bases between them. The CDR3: CASRGSDRDTGELFF. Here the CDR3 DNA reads TGCGCCAGCAGGGGATCAGACAGAGACACCGGGGAGCTGTTTTTT.

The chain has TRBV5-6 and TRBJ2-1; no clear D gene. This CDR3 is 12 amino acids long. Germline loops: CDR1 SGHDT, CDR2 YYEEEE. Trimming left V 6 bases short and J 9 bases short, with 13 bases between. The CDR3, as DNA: TGTGCCAGCACATACATAAGAGGTGAGCAGTTCTTC. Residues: CASTYIRGEQFF.

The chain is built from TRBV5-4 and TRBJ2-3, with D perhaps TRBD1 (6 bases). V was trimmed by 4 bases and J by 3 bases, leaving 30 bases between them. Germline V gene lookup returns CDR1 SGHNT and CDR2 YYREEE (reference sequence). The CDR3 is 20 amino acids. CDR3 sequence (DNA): TGTGCCAGCAGCCTGTCCTCTTTCATATCGTCGATGACAGGAACAGATACGCAGTATTTT. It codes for CASSLSSFISSMTGTDTQYF.

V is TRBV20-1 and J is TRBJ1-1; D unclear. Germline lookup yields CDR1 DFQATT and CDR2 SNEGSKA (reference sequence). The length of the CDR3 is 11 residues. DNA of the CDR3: TGCAAGACTTTCCTGGGCACTGAAGCTTTCTTT. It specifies CKTFLGTEAFF.

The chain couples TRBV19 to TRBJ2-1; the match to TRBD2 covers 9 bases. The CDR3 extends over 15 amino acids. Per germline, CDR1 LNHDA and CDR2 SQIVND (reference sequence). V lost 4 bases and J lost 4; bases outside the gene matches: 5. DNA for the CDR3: TGTGCCAGTAGTAATAGCGGGGGCCAGTACAATGAGCAGTTCTTC. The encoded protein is CASSNSGGQYNEQFF.